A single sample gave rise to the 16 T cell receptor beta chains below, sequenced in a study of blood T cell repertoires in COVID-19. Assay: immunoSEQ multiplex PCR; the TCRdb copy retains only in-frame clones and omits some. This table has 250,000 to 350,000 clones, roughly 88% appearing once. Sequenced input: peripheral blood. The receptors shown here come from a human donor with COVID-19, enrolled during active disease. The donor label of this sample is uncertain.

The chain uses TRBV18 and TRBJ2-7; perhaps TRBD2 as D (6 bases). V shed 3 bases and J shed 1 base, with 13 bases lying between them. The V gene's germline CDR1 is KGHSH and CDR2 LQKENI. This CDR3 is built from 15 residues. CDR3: CASSPTVGSSYEQYF. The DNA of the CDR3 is TGTGCCAGCTCACCTACGGTCGGGAGTTCCTACGAGCAGTACTTC. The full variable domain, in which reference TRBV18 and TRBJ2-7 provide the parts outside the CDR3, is NAGVMQNPRHLVRRRGQEARLRCSPMKGHSHVYWYRQLPEEGLKFMVYLQKENIIDESGMPKERFSAEFPKEGPSILRIQQVVRGDSAAYFCASSPTVGSSYEQYFGPGTRLTVT.

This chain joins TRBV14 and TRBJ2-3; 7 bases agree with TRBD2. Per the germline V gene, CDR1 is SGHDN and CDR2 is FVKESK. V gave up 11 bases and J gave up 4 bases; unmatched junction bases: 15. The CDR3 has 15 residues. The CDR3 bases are TGTGCCGGGCTCCGGGCTAGCGGTAAACCAGATACGCAGTATTTT. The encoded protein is CAGLRASGKPDTQYF.

CDR3 region: CASSQGDGRFYGYTF. CDR3 nucleotide sequence: TGCGCCAGCAGCCAAGGAGACGGGAGGTTCTATGGCTACACCTTC. This sequence joins TRBV4-1 and TRBJ1-2; no definite D call. V lost 1 base to trimming and J lost 4 bases, with 13 bases between them. Germline CDR1 MGHRA, CDR2 YSYEKL. This CDR3 has 15 amino acids.

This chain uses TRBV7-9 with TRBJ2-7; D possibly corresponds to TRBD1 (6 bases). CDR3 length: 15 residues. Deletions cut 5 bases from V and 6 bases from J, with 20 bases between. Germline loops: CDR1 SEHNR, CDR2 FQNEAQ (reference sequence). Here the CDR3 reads CASSHSGDTSVEQYF. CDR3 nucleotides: TGTGCCAGCAGCCACAGTGGGGACACGTCCGTCGAGCAGTACTTC.

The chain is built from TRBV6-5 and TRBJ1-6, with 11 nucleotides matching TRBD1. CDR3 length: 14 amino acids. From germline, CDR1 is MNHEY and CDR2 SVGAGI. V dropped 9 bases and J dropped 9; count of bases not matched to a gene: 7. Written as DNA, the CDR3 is TGTGCCAGTGACGCCGGGACAGGGGGTTCACCCCTCCACTTT. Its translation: CASDAGTGGSPLHF.

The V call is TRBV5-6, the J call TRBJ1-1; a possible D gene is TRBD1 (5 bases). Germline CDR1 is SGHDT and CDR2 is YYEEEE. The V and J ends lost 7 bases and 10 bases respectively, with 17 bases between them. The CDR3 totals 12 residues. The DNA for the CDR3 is TGTGCCAGCGCTCCAGGGTCCTCGCCAGCTTTCTTT. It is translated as CASAPGSSPAFF.

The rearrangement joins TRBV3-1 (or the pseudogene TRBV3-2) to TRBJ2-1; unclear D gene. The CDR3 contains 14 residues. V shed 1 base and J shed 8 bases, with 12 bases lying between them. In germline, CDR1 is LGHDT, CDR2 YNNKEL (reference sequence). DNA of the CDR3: TGTGCCAGCAGCCAAGGATCGAGGCGCCATGAGCAGTTCTTC. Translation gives CASSQGSRRHEQFF.

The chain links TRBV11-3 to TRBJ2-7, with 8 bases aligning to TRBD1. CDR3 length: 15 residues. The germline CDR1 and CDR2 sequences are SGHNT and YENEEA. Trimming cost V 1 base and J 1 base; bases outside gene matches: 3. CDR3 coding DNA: TGTGCCAGCAGCTTAGCGGGACAGGATTCCTACGAGCAGTACTTC. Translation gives CASSLAGQDSYEQYF.

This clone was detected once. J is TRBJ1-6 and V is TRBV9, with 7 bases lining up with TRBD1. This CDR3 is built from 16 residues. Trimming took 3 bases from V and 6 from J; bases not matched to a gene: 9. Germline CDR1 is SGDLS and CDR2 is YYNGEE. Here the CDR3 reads CASSARQGATNSPLHF. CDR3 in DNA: TGTGCCAGCAGCGCCAGACAGGGCGCCACTAATTCACCCCTCCACTTT. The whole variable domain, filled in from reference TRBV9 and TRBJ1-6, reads DSGVTQTPKHLITATGQRVTLRCSPRSGDLSVYWYQQSLDQGLQFLIQYYNGEERAKGNILERFSAQQFPDLHSELNLSSLELGDSALYFCASSARQGATNSPLHFGNGTRLTVT.

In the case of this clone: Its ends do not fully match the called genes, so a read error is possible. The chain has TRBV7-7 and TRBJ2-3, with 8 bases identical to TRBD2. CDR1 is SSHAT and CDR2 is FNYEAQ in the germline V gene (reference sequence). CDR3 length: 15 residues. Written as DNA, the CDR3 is TGTGCTAGCAGCTTAGGCGGGGGGCACACAGATACGCAGTATTTT. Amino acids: CASSLGGGHTDTQYF.

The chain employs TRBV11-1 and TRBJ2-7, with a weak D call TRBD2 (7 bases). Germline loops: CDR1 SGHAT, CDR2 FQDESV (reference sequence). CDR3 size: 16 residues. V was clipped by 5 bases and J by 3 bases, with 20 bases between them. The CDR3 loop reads CASSASVRGAGYEQYF. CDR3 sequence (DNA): TGTGCCAGCAGCGCGTCGGTTCGGGGGGCGGGCTACGAGCAGTACTTC.

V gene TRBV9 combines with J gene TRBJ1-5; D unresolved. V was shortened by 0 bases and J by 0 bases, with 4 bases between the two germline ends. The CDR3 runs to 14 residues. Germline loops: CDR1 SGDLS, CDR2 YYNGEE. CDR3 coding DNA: TGTGCCAGCAGCGTAGGGCCTAGCAATCAGCCCCAGCATTTT. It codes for CASSVGPSNQPQHF.

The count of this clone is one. CDR3 bases: TGCGCCAGCAGCTTGGATTCCGTGAGGGGGAAACTGTTTTTT. The encoded protein is CASSLDSVRGKLFF. The chain links TRBV5-1 to TRBJ1-4, with a possible D match to TRBD1 (6 bases). The CDR3 runs to 14 residues. The germline V and J ends were trimmed by 0 bases and 11 bases, with 14 bases remaining between them. CDR1 is SGHRS and CDR2 is YFSETQ in the germline V gene.

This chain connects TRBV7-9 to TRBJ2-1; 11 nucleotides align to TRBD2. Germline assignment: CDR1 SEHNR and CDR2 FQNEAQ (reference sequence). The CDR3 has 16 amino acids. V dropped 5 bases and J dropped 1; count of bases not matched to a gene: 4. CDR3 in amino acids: CASSPRTSGSYNEQFF. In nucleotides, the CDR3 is TGTGCCAGCAGCCCCAGGACTAGCGGGTCCTACAATGAGCAGTTCTTC.

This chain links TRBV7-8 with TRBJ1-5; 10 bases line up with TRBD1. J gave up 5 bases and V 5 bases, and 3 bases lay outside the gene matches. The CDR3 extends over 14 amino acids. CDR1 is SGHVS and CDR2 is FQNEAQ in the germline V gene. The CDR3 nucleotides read TGTGCCAGCAGCGCCGGGACAGGGGATCAGCCCCAGCATTTT. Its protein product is CASSAGTGDQPQHF.

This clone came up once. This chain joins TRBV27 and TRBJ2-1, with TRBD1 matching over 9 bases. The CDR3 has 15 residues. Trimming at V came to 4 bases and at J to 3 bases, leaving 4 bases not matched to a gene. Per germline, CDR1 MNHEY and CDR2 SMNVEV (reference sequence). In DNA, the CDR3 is TGTGCCAGCAGTTCCCGACAGGGGGGCTACAATGAGCAGTTCTTC. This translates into CASSSRQGGYNEQFF.